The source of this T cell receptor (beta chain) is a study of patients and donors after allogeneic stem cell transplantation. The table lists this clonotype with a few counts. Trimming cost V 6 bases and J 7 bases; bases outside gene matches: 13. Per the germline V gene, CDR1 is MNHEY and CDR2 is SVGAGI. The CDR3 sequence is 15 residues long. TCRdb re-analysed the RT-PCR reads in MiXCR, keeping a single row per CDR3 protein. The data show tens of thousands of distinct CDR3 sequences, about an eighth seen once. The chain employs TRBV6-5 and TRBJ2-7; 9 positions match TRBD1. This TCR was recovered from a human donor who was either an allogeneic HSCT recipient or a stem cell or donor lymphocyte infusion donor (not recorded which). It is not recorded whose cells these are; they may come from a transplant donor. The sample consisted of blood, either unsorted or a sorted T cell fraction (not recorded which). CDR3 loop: CASRTNRDRVFEQYF. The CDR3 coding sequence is TGTGCCAGCAGAACCAACCGGGACAGGGTGTTTGAGCAGTACTTC.